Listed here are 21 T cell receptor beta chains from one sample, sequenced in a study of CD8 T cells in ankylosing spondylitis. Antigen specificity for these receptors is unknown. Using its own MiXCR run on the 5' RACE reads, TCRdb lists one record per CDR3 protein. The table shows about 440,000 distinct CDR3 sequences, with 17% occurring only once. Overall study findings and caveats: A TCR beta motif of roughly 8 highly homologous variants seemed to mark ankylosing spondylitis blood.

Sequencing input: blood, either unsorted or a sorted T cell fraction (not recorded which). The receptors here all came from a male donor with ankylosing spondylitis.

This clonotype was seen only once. CDR3: CASSLGLSSDTQYF. Here the CDR3 DNA reads TGTGCCAGCAGCTTAGGTTTAAGCTCAGATACGCAGTATTTT. The chain carries TRBV7-9 and TRBJ2-3; D remains unclear. The CDR3 is 14 amino acids. Trimming removed 1 base from V and 4 bases from J, with 9 bases in between. CDR1 and CDR2 from the germline V gene are SEHNR and FQNEAQ (reference sequence).

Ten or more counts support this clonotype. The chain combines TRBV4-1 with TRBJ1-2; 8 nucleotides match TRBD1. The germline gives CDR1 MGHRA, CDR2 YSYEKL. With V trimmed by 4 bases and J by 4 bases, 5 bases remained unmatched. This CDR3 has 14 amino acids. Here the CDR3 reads CASSPGTGFYGYTF. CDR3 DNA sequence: TGCGCCAGCAGCCCCGGGACAGGATTCTATGGCTACACCTTC.

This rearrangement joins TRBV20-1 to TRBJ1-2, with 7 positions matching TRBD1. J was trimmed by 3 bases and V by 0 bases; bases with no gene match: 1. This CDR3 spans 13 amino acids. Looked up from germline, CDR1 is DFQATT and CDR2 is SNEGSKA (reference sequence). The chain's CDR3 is CSARDTGDYGYTF. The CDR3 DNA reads TGCAGTGCTAGAGACACAGGGGACTATGGCTACACCTTC.

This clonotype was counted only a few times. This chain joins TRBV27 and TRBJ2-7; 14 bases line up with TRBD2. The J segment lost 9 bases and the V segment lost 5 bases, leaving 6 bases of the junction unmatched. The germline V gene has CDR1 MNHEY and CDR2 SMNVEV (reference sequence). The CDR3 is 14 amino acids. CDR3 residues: CASSQTSGRAGQYF. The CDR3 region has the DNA TGTGCCAGCAGTCAGACTAGCGGGAGGGCCGGGCAGTACTTC.

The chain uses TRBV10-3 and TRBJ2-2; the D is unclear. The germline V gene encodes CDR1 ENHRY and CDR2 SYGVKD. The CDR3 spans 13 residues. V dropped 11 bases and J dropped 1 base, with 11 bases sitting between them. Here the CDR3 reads CALGVQNTGELFF. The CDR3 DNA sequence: TGTGCCCTGGGCGTTCAGAACACCGGGGAGCTGTTTTTT.

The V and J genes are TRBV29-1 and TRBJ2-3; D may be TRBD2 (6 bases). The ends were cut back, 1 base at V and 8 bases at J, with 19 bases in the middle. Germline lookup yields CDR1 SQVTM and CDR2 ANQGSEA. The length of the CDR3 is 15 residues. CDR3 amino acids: CSVEARDFLRGTQYF. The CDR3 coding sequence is TGCAGCGTTGAAGCTCGGGACTTCCTGCGAGGTACGCAGTATTTT.

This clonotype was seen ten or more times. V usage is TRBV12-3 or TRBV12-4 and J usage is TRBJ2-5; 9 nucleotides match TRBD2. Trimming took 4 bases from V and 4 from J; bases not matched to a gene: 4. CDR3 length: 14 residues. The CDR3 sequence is CASSSRLAAETQYF. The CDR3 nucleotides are TGTGCCAGCAGTTCGCGACTAGCGGCAGAGACCCAGTACTTC.

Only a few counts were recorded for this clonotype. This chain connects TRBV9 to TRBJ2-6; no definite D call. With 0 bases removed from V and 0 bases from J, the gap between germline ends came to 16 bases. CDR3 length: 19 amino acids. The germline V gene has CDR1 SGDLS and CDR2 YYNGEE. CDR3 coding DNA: TGTGCCAGCAGCGTAGCCCCCGGCGGCCGAGACTCTGGGGCCAACGTCCTGACTTTC. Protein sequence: CASSVAPGGRDSGANVLTF.

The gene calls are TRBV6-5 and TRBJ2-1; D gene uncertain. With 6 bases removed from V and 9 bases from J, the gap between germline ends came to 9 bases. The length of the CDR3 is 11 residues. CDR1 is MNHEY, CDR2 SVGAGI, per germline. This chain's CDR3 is CASSLPGEQFF. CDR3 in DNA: TGTGCCAGCAGCCTCCCCGGTGAGCAGTTCTTC.

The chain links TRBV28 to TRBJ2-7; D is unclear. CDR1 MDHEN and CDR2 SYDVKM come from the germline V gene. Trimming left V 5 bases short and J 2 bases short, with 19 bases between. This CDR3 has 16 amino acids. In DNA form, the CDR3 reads TGTGCCAGCAGTGTTTTATTGGGGTCGAGCCCCTACGAGCAGTACTTC. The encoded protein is CASSVLLGSSPYEQYF.

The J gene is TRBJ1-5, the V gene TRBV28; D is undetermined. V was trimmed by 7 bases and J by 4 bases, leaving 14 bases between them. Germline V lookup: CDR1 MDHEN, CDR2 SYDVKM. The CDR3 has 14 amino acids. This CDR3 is CASIPGSVNQPQHF. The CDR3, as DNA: TGTGCCAGCATCCCCGGCAGCGTGAATCAGCCCCAGCATTTT.

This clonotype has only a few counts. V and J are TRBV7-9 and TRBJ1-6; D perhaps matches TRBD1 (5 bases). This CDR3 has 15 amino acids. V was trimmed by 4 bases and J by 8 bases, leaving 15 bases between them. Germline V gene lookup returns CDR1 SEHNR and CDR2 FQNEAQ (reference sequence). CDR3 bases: TGTGCCAGCAGCTGGGGGTCCCCAGGAGATTCACCCCTCCACTTT. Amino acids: CASSWGSPGDSPLHF. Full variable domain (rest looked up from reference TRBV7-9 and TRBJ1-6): DTGVSQNPRHKITKRGQNVTFRCDPISEHNRLYWYRQTLGQGPEFLTYFQNEAQLEKSRLLSDRFSAERPKGSFSTLEIQRTEQGDSAMYLCASSWGSPGDSPLHFGNGTRLTVT.

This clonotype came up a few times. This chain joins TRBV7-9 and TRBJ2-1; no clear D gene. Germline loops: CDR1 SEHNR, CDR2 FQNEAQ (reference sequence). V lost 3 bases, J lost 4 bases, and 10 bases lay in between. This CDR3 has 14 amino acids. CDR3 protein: CASSFYGQYNEQFF. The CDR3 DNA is TGTGCCAGCAGCTTCTACGGCCAGTACAATGAGCAGTTCTTC.

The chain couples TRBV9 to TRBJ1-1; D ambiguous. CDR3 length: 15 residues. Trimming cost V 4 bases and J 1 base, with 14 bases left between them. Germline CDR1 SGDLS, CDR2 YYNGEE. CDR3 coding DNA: TGTGCCAGCAGCCCTGACGTCGTGAAGAACACTGAAGCTTTCTTT. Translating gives CASSPDVVKNTEAFF.

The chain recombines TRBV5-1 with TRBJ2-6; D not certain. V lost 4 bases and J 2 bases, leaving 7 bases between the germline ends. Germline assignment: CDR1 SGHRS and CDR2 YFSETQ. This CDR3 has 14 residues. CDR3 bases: TGCGCCAGCAGCGCTTCACCTGGGGCCAACGTCCTGACTTTC. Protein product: CASSASPGANVLTF.

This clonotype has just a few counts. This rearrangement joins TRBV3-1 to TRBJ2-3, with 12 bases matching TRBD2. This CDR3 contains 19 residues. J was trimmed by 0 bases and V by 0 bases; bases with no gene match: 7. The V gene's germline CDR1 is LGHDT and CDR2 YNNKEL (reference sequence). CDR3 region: CASSQELSGTSGSTDTQYF. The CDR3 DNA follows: TGTGCCAGCAGCCAAGAGCTATCCGGGACTAGCGGGAGCACAGATACGCAGTATTTT.

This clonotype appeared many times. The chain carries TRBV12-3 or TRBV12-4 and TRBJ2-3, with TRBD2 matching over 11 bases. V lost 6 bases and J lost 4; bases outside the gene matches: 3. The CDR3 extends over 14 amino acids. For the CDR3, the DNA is TGTGCCAGCAGGACGACTAGCGGGGCAGATACGCAGTATTTT. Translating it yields CASRTTSGADTQYF.

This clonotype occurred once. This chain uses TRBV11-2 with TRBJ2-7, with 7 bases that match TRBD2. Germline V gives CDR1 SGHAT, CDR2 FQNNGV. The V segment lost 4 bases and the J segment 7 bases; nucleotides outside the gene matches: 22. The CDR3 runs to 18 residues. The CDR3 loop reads CASSSMGLRLAGRGEQYF. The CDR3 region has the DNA TGTGCCAGCAGCTCTATGGGCCTAAGACTAGCCGGAAGAGGGGAGCAGTACTTC.

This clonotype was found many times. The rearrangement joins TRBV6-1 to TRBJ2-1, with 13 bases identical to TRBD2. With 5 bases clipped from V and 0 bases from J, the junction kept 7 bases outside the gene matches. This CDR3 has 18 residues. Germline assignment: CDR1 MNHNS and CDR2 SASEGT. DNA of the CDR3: TGTGCCAGCAGTACACTAGCGGGGGGGATCTACTCCTACAATGAGCAGTTCTTC. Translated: CASSTLAGGIYSYNEQFF.

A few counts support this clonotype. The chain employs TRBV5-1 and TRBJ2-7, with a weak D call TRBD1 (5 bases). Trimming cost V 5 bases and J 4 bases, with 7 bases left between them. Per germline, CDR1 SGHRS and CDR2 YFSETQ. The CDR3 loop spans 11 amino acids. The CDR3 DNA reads TGCGCCAGCAGAGCAGGGTACGAGCAGTACTTC. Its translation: CASRAGYEQYF.

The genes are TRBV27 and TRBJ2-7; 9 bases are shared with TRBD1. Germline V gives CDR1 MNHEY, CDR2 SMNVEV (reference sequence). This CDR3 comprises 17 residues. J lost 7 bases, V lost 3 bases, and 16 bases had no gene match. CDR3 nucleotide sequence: TGTGCCAGCAGTTTTGGGGACAGGGTGGCCTTTCTAGGGGAGCAGTACTTC. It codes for CASSFGDRVAFLGEQYF.